This is a list of T cell receptor beta chains from one sample in a study of identical twins. TCRdb itself ran the 5' RACE reads through MiXCR, one entry per CDR3 protein. The sample has 460,000 or so distinct CDR3 sequences, 14% seen once. This sample also belongs to another study, concerning yellow fever vaccine responses in identical twins.

The sample comprised CD4+ T cells sorted from blood. These receptors were taken from a woman between 18 and 29 years old in good health. Each CDR3 is given with its conserved first and last residue. Each record gives: J gene, V gene, clone size, D gene, CDR3 DNA, CDR3 protein. A D gene is named only where the DNA matches it firmly. Some rows mark clone size as missing; the rest say once, few, many or name a class of expanded clone.

TRBJ2-7 TRBV18 - TRBD1 TGTGCCAGCTCACCAGGACAGGGGTCCAGCTCCTACGAGCAGTACTTC CASSPGQGSSSYEQYF
TRBJ2-7 TRBV21-1 many - TGTGCCAGCAGCACTGCTCCGGGACAGGGGGCAGGCGAGCAGTACTTC CASSTAPGQGAGEQYF
TRBJ2-1 TRBV20-1 few TRBD2 TGCAGTGCTAGAGATGGGACTAGCGGGATCTACAATGAGCAGTTCTTC CSARDGTSGIYNEQFF
TRBJ2-3 TRBV12-3/TRBV12-4 few TRBD2 TGTGCCAGCAGTTCCCCGGGAGGAGGTATAGATACGCAGTATTTT CASSSPGGGIDTQYF
TRBJ2-1 TRBV20-1 - - TGCAGTGCTCCCTTTACTGGCGCGAGCACCTACAATGAGCAGTTCTTC CSAPFTGASTYNEQFF
TRBJ2-5 TRBV7-9 - - TGTGCCAGCACCTCAGAGGAGGGGGTCTCAGGGACCCAGTACTTC CASTSEEGVSGTQYF
TRBJ2-1 TRBV11-2 few - TGTGCCAGCAGCCTTGCCCCAAGCGATAATGAGCAGTTCTTC CASSLAPSDNEQFF
TRBJ1-5 TRBV18 once - TGTGCCAGCTCACCGGGACCTCCAAATCAGCCCCAGCATTTT CASSPGPPNQPQHF
TRBJ2-2 TRBV7-3 few - TGTGCCAGCAGCCTTAGGGTGACCCTCGGGGGGGAGCTGTTTTTT CASSLRVTLGGELFF
TRBJ2-7 TRBV12-3/TRBV12-4 - - TGTGCCAGCAAGGGGTTGCAGAACGGCGAGCAGTACTTC CASKGLQNGEQYF
TRBJ2-1 TRBV5-1 many TRBD2 TGCGCCAGCAGCTTGGGGGGACTAGCGGCCTACAATGAGCAGTTCTTC CASSLGGLAAYNEQFF
TRBJ2-3 TRBV7-9 many - TGTGCCAGTTCACTAGATACGCAGTATTTT CASSLDTQYF
TRBJ2-2 TRBV6-1 few TRBD2 TGTGCCAGCAGGGACGGGACTAGCGGGGGCTGGAACACCGGGGAGCTGTTTTTT CASRDGTSGGWNTGELFF
TRBJ1-1 TRBV9 few TRBD1 TGTGCCAGCAGCGCCGACAGGGACGGCCCCATGAACACTGAAGCTTTCTTT CASSADRDGPMNTEAFF
TRBJ2-1 TRBV5-5 few TRBD1 TGTGCCAGCAGCTTCGGGACAGGGCATGGCAATGAGCAGTTCTTC CASSFGTGHGNEQFF
TRBJ2-1 TRBV7-2 few - TGTGCCAGCAGCAGGGGAAGGACGGACAATGAGCAGTTCTTC CASSRGRTDNEQFF
TRBJ2-7 TRBV7-6 few TRBD2 TGTGCCAGCAGCTTAGTCTCGACTAGCGGGAGGGCCAACAGCTACGAGCAGTACTTC CASSLVSTSGRANSYEQYF
TRBJ2-7 TRBV10-3 many TRBD1 TGTGCCATCAGCCCGGGACAGGGGTACGAGCAGTACTTC CAISPGQGYEQYF
TRBJ1-4 TRBV5-1 - TRBD1 TGCGCCAGCAGCCTATCCATGGACAGGGAGGAAAAACTGTTTTTT CASSLSMDREEKLFF
TRBJ2-1 TRBV29-1 few TRBD2 TGCAGCGTTGGAGGGTGGCCTAGCGGCGCCCCCCGATCCTACAATGAGCAGTTCTTC CSVGGWPSGAPRSYNEQFF
TRBJ2-2 TRBV7-9 few TRBD2 TGTGCCAGCAACCTAGCGGGAGCCCCCGGGGAGCTGTTTTTT CASNLAGAPGELFF
TRBJ2-7 TRBV27 few - TGTGCCAGCAGTTTTCGGGGACGGACCTACGAGCAGTACTTC CASSFRGRTYEQYF
TRBJ1-4 TRBV11-2 few TRBD1 TGTGCCAGCAGCGGAAGACAGGGGAATGAAAAACTGTTTTTT CASSGRQGNEKLFF
TRBJ2-7 TRBV6-9 few - TGTGCCAGCAGGTCGGACAAAGGAAGCTCCTACGAGCAGTACTTC CASRSDKGSSYEQYF
TRBJ2-1 TRBV3-1 many - TGTGCCAGCAGCCCGGGGGGCTTAAGCAATGAGCAGTTCTTC CASSPGGLSNEQFF
TRBJ2-5 TRBV4-3 - TRBD2 TGCGCCAGCAGCCAAGATACTCGGGCGGGAGGGCAAGAGACCCAGTACTTC CASSQDTRAGGQETQYF
TRBJ2-7 TRBV28 - - TGTGCCAGCAGTTCAGGGGCGTTAGGGGGGGAGCAGTACTTC CASSSGALGGEQYF
TRBJ2-7 TRBV7-9 - - TGTGCCAGCAGCCTCATGGACGGGTCGACGGAGTACTTC CASSLMDGSTEYF
TRBJ2-1 TRBV12-5 - - TGTGCTAGTGGGCAGGGGTACAATGAGCAGTTCTTC CASGQGYNEQFF
TRBJ2-2 TRBV6-2/TRBV6-3 - - TGTGCCAGCAGGGGAAACAGGGTCGCCGGGGAGCTGTTTTTT CASRGNRVAGELFF
TRBJ2-3 TRBV4-3 few - TGCGCCAGCAGCCAAGAGGGCCCGTCTTCCGGATTTACTAGCACAGATACGCAGTATTTT CASSQEGPSSGFTSTDTQYF
TRBJ2-7 TRBV2 - TRBD1 TGTGCCAGCACCAACCGGGACAGGGACTCCTACGAGCAGTACTTC CASTNRDRDSYEQYF
TRBJ2-6 TRBV20-1 - - TGCAGTGCTAGCAGGGCGATCTCTGGGGCCAACGTCCTGACTTTC CSASRAISGANVLTF
TRBJ2-3 TRBV5-1 few TRBD2 TGCGCCAGCAGCACTGTGGTTAGCGGGCGTAGCACAGATACGCAGTATTTT CASSTVVSGRSTDTQYF
TRBJ2-1 TRBV9 - TRBD2 TGTGCCAGCAGTTTCGGGGAGGGCCTTGCGCATGAGCAGTTCTTC CASSFGEGLAHEQFF
TRBJ2-3 TRBV29-1 - TRBD2 TGCAGCGCCGCAAGGCTTGTAAAAGGCGGACTAGCGGGTGTAGATACGCAGTATTTT CSAARLVKGGLAGVDTQYF
TRBJ1-1 TRBV29-1 many - TGCAGCGTTGCGGAGGGGGGAACTGAAGCTTTCTTT CSVAEGGTEAFF
TRBJ1-1 TRBV18 - - TGTGCCAGCTCCACCGCGGGGACGGGGAACACTGAAGCTCTCTTT CASSTAGTGNTEALF
TRBJ1-1 TRBV25-1 few - TGTGCCAGCAGTGCCCAAATCAGGCCCGACTCTGAAGCTTTCTTT CASSAQIRPDSEAFF
TRBJ2-3 TRBV12-5 few - TGTGCTAGTGGTTCGCCGCGGAGGGCTGGAGATACGCAGTATTTT CASGSPRRAGDTQYF
TRBJ2-7 TRBV7-9 - - TGTGCCAGCAGCTTAGGTTCAGGGGCCCCCTACGAGCAGTACTTC CASSLGSGAPYEQYF
TRBJ2-3 TRBV12-5 - - TGTGCTAGTGGTGTTGCCGGGGAGCCCCTAAGAACAGATACGCAGTATTTT CASGVAGEPLRTDTQYF